The next 9 T cell receptor beta chains were all read from a single sample in a study of OX40 agonist ivuxolimab in advanced cancers. Produced via immunoSEQ multiplex PCR; TCRdb's table is partial and in-frame only. Found here are 40,000 to 50,000 clones, roughly 89% of them singletons; the top ten hold 35% to 40%. This sample comprised CD4+ or CD8+ T cells sorted from blood, obtained in a trial of the OX40 agonist ivuxolimab. Receptors originate from an adult with an advanced solid tumor such as melanoma, head and neck, liver or kidney cancer.

V is TRBV23-1 and J is TRBJ1-2; D gene unclear. TRBV23-1 qualifies as an ORF whose function is uncertain. V was pared by 7 bases and J by 5 bases, with 5 bases between. This CDR3 comprises 10 residues. CDR3 loop: CASTGYGYTF. The CDR3 DNA is TGCGCCAGCACCGGGTATGGCTACACCTTC.

J is TRBJ1-4 and V is TRBV4-2, with D possibly matching TRBD1 (6 bases). Germline values: CDR1 LGHNA, CDR2 YNFKEQ. Trimming took 7 bases from V and 4 from J, leaving 10 bases between them. CDR3 length: 13 residues. CDR3 in amino acids: CASNRDINEKLFF. CDR3 sequence (DNA): TGTGCCAGCAATCGGGACATTAATGAAAAACTGTTTTTT.

The V call is TRBV5-4, the J call TRBJ2-5; 13 bases fit TRBD2. The germline V gene encodes CDR1 SGHNT and CDR2 YYREEE (reference sequence). J lost 4 bases, V lost 2 bases, and 2 bases had no gene match. The CDR3 is made up of 15 amino acids. CDR3 loop: CASSFGTSGAETQYF. CDR3 nucleotides: TGTGCCAGCAGCTTCGGGACTAGCGGGGCAGAGACCCAGTACTTC.

J is TRBJ2-2 and V is TRBV9; 7 nucleotides line up with TRBD2. Trimming cost V 4 bases and J 3 bases; bases outside gene matches: 12. The CDR3 totals 17 residues. Germline CDR1 SGDLS, CDR2 YYNGEE. Here the CDR3 DNA reads TGTGCCAGCAGCTCAAGCGGGGATGCTATTGACACCGGGGAGCTGTTTTTT. It is translated as CASSSSGDAIDTGELFF.

This chain uses TRBV5-1 with TRBJ2-7; the match to TRBD1 covers 7 bases. The CDR3 is made up of 14 amino acids. J lost 3 bases, V lost 3 bases, and 6 bases had no gene match. Germline-derived CDR1 and CDR2 are SGHRS and YFSETQ. CDR3 coding DNA: TGCGCCAGCAGCTCCGGACAGGCGTACTACGAGCAGTACTTC. Residues: CASSSGQAYYEQYF.

The chain employs TRBV7-3 and TRBJ2-1; D is ambiguous. The CDR3 is 13 amino acids. CDR1 is SGHTA and CDR2 is FQGTGA in the germline V gene. Trimming removed 2 bases from V and 6 bases from J, with 8 bases in between. The DNA for the CDR3 is TGTGCCAGCAGCTTACGGGCTAGCAATGAGCAGTTCTTC. As protein: CASSLRASNEQFF.

CDR3 sequence (DNA): TGTGCCAGTACCCAATCTGGGACCACTGAAGCTTTCTTT. Protein product: CASTQSGTTEAFF. The V call is TRBV19, the J call TRBJ1-1, with D possibly being TRBD1 (5 bases). The ends were cut back, 7 bases at V and 4 bases at J, with 13 bases in the middle. Germline V lookup: CDR1 LNHDA, CDR2 SQIVND (reference sequence). This CDR3 spans 13 amino acids.

The rearrangement joins TRBV11-2 to TRBJ2-3, with D uncertain. V dropped 5 bases and J dropped 9 bases, with 9 bases sitting between them. Germline CDR1 and CDR2: SGHAT and FQNNGV. The CDR3 runs to 11 residues. CDR3 amino acids: CASSPPVTQYF. The CDR3 DNA sequence: TGTGCCAGCAGCCCCCCTGTGACGCAGTATTTT.

The chain is built from TRBV29-1 and TRBJ1-3; possible D gene TRBD1, 6 bases. Trimming took off 7 bases at V and 0 bases at J, with 13 bases between the two ends. The CDR3 runs 14 residues. Germline loops: CDR1 SQVTM, CDR2 ANQGSEA. CDR3 sequence reads: CSGAGDYSGNTIYF. The CDR3 nucleotides are TGCAGCGGGGCAGGGGACTACTCTGGAAACACCATATATTTT.